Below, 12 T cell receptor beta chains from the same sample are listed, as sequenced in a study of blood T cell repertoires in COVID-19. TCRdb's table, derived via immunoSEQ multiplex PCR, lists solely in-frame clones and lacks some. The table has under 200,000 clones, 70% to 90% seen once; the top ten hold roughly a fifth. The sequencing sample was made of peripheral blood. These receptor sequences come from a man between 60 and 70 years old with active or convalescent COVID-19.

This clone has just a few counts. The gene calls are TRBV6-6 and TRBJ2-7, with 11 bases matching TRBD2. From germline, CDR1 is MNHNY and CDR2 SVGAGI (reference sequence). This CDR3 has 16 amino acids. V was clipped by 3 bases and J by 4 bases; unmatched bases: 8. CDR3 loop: CASSYPSGTSGYEQYF. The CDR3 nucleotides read TGTGCCAGCAGTTATCCCTCCGGGACTAGCGGTTACGAGCAGTACTTC.

The CDR3 here is CASSPGVLGGGEQYF. The CDR3 DNA is TGTGCCAGCAGCCCAGGGGTGCTAGGGGGCGGCGAGCAGTACTTC. This rearrangement joins TRBV7-9 to TRBJ2-7; 7 nucleotides line up with TRBD1. CDR3 length: 15 residues. V shed 5 bases, J shed 6 bases, and the junction held 13 bases outside the gene matches. Germline CDR1 is SEHNR and CDR2 is FQNEAQ (reference sequence).

The CDR3 DNA reads TGTGCCAGCAGTGGGCGACTAGCGGGGGCCGGGGAGCTGTTTTTT. This encodes CASSGRLAGAGELFF. V is TRBV2 and J is TRBJ2-2; 12 bases match TRBD2. The CDR3 extends over 15 amino acids. Germline V gives CDR1 SNHLY, CDR2 FYNNEI. V shed 4 bases, J shed 6 bases, and the junction held 3 bases outside the gene matches.

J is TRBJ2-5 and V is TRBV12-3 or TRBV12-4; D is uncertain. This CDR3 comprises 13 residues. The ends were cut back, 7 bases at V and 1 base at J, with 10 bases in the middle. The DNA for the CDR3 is TGTGCCAGCAAGTTCGGAGCCCAAGAGACCCAGTACTTC. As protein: CASKFGAQETQYF.

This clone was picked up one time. DNA for the CDR3: TGTGCCAGCAGCTTCGACAGTCCGTTGGGAAAACTGTTTTTT. It specifies CASSFDSPLGKLFF. This chain connects TRBV7-9 to TRBJ1-4, with a tentative D call TRBD1 (5 bases). Trimming took 3 bases from V and 10 from J, leaving 15 bases between them. Germline CDR1 SEHNR, CDR2 FQNEAQ (reference sequence). This CDR3 is built from 14 residues.

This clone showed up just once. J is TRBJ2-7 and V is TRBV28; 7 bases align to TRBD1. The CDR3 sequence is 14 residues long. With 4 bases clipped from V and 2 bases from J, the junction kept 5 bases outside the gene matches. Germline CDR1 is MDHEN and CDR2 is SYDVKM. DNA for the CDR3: TGTGCCAGCAGTTCCCCCGGACAGGCCTACGAGCAGTACTTC. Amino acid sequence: CASSSPGQAYEQYF.

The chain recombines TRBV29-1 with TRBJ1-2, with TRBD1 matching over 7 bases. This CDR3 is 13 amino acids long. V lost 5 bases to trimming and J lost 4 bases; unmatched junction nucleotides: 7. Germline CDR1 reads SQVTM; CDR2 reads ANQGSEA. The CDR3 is CSVREQGFYGYTF. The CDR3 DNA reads TGCAGCGTTCGAGAACAGGGGTTCTATGGCTACACCTTC.

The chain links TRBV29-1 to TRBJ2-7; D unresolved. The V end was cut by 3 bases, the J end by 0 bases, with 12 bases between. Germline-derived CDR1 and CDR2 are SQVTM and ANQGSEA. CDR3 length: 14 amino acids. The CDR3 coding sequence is TGCAGCGTTGAGAGTATATCGAGCTCCTACGAGCAGTACTTC. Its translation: CSVESISSSYEQYF.

The CDR3 loop reads CAIGRTWTGSSGANVLTF. Here the CDR3 DNA reads TGTGCCATCGGGCGGACGTGGACAGGCAGCTCTGGGGCCAACGTCCTGACTTTC. The gene calls are TRBV10-3 and TRBJ2-6, with 7 bases lining up with TRBD1. V lost 8 bases to trimming and J lost 0 bases; unmatched junction nucleotides: 13. The CDR3 sequence is 18 residues long. Germline V gene sequence: CDR1 ENHRY, CDR2 SYGVKD.

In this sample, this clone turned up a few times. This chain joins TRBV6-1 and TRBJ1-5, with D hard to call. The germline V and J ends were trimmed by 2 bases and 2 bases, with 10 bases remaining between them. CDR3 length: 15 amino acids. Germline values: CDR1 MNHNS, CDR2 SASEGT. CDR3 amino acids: CASSETVRGNQPQHF. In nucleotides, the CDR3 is TGTGCCAGCAGTGAAACCGTACGGGGCAATCAGCCCCAGCATTTT.

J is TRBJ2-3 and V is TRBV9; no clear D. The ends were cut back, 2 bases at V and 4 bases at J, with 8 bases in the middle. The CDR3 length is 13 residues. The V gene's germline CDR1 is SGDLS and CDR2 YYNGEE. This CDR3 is CASSVVLADTQYF. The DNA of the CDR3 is TGTGCCAGCAGCGTGGTTCTAGCAGATACGCAGTATTTT.

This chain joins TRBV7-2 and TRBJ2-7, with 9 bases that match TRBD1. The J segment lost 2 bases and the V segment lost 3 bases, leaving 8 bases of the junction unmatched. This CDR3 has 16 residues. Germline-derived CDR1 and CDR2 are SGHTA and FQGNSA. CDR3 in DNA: TGTGCCAGCAGCTTGGACAGGGGCTATACCCCCTACGAGCAGTACTTC. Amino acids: CASSLDRGYTPYEQYF.